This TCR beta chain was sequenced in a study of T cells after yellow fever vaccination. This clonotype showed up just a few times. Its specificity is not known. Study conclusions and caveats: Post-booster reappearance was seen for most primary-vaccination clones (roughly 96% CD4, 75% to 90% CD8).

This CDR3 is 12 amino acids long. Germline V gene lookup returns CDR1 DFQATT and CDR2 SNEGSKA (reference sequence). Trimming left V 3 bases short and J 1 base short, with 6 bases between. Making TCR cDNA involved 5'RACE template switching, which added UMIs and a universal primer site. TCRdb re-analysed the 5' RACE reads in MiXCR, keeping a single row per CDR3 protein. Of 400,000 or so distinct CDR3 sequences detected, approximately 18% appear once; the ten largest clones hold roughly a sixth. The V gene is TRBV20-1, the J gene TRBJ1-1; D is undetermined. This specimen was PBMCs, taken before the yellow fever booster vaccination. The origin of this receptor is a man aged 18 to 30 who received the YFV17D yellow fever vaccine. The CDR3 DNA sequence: TGCAGTGCTAGGAAGCAGAACACTGAAGCTTTCTTT. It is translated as CSARKQNTEAFF.